This TCR beta chain was identified during a study of cytomegalovirus exposure and HLA in healthy donors. Study-level findings and limits: The authors judged a highly shared variant cluster likely a sequencing artifact. A few V segments could not be told apart, such as TRBV6-2 and TRBV6-3, and were left out. V- and J-gene trimming in TCR beta was tied to a missense DCLRE1C variant by an analysis performed later.

Comments on this clone: Its antigen is undetermined.

PCR employed 60 Vbeta and 13 Jbeta primers. Assay: immunoSEQ multiplex PCR; the TCRdb copy retains only in-frame clones and omits some. Here the sample spans some 140,000 clones, roughly four fifths being singletons. This CDR3 is 14 amino acids long. The germline V gene has CDR1 SGHVS and CDR2 FQNEAQ. Deletions cut 5 bases from V and 0 bases from J, with 9 bases between. The receptor was isolated from a woman aged 50 to 60 in good health and CMV-seropositive. The sample was PBMCs. This chain connects TRBV7-8 to TRBJ2-3; D possibly corresponds to TRBD2 (6 bases). CDR3 protein: CASSRGRSTDTQYF. The CDR3 DNA reads TGTGCCAGCAGCCGGGGGAGGAGCACAGATACGCAGTATTTT.